This paragraph covers one T cell receptor beta chain sequence. The antigen remains unidentified. Each sorted fraction was over 95% pure. What was sequenced were expressed TCRB transcripts, since all of the isolated RNA had been reverse transcribed. Profiling relied on immunoSEQ multiplex PCR, and the TCRdb table lists in-frame clones only, not all of them. The sample records 810,000 or so clones, about a sixth being singletons. This CDR3 comprises 15 residues. Trimming stripped 3 bases from V and 4 bases from J, with 15 bases between. Germline-derived CDR1 and CDR2 are MDHEN and SYDVKM. The record originates from a study of beta chain features in type 1 diabetes. General study findings and limits: Naive, central memory and Treg TCRB repertoires appeared more alike in patients than in healthy donors.

The chain has TRBV28 and TRBJ1-2; D not resolved. The sequencing sample was made of naive CD4+ T cells from blood. This clonotype was obtained from a woman aged 18 to 35 in good health. CDR3 bases: TGTGCCAGCAGTTTTGGGCCGACCGGTATCTATGGCTACACCTTC. As protein: CASSFGPTGIYGYTF.